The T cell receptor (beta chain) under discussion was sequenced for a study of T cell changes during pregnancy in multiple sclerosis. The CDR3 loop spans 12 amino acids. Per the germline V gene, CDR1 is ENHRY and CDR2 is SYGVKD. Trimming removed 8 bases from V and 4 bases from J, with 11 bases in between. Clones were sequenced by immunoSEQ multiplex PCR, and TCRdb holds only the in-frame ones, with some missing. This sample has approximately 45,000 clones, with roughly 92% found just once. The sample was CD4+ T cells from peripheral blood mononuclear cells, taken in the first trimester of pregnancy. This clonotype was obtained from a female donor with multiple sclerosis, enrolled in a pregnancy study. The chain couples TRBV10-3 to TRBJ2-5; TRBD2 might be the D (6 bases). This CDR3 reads CAIGIGGETQYF. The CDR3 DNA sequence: TGTGCCATCGGTATCGGGGGAGAGACCCAGTACTTC.